The 29 T cell receptor beta chains listed next were all sequenced from one sample in a study of T cell changes during pregnancy in multiple sclerosis (dated by TCRdb to the late 2010s). Libraries were built with the immunoSEQ multiplex PCR assay. TCRdb's version of the immuneACCESS table is confined to in-frame rearrangements and falls short of the full clone set. An unresolved V gene accounts for under half of the shortfall where checked; the remainder is of unknown origin. This sample comprises 90,000 to 120,000 clones, 85% to 95% of them detected only once. The ten largest clones capture 0.7% to 0.9% of the sample. The sample was peripheral blood, taken before pregnancy. The receptors were gathered from a female donor with multiple sclerosis, enrolled in a pregnancy study.

The sample holds one count of this clone. The CDR3 spells CASSESRGLDGYTF. CDR3 coding DNA: TGTGCCAGCAGTGAGAGCAGGGGGCTCGATGGCTACACCTTC. The chain recombines TRBV6-1 with TRBJ1-2, with 8 positions matching TRBD1. The CDR3 totals 14 residues. Unmatched junction bases numbered 6, after V lost 3 bases and J lost 6 bases. Germline loops: CDR1 MNHNS, CDR2 SASEGT.

The chain combines TRBV7-2 with TRBJ2-7, with TRBD2 matching over 8 bases. The germline V gene encodes CDR1 SGHTA and CDR2 FQGNSA. V dropped 1 base and J dropped 3; count of bases not matched to a gene: 11. The CDR3 length is 17 residues. CDR3 loop: CASSLGPAGVLLYEQYF. The CDR3 coding sequence is TGTGCCAGCAGCTTAGGGCCAGCGGGAGTTCTACTCTACGAGCAGTACTTC.

The gene calls are TRBV6-1 and TRBJ2-7, with D perhaps matching TRBD2 (5 bases). This CDR3 has 14 residues. Germline V gene data show CDR1 as MNHNS and CDR2 as SASEGT. V was shortened by 2 bases and J by 3 bases, with 11 bases between the two germline ends. CDR3 in DNA: TGTGCCAGCAGTGAAATCGACGGGGACTACGAGCAGTACTTC. It specifies CASSEIDGDYEQYF.

The V gene is TRBV29-1, the J gene TRBJ2-7; tentative D call: TRBD1 (5 bases). Germline V gives CDR1 SQVTM, CDR2 ANQGSEA. V lost 1 base, J lost 0 bases, and 13 bases lay in between. The CDR3 consists of 15 residues. CDR3 loop: CSVEGDDSFSYEQYF. In DNA form, the CDR3 reads TGCAGCGTTGAAGGGGATGACAGTTTCTCCTACGAGCAGTACTTC.

This chain connects TRBV4-2 to TRBJ2-7; a possible D gene is TRBD2 (7 bases). Trimming left V 0 bases short and J 1 base short, with 13 bases between. The CDR3 consists of 16 residues. Germline V gene lookup returns CDR1 LGHNA and CDR2 YNFKEQ. CDR3 nucleotides: TGTGCCAGCAGCCAAGATGGGGGGGGCATTTCCTACGAGCAGTACTTC. Its translation: CASSQDGGGISYEQYF.

V gene TRBV25-1 combines with J gene TRBJ1-1, with D maybe TRBD1 (6 bases). Germline assignment: CDR1 MGHDK and CDR2 SYGVNS. This CDR3 comprises 13 residues. V was shortened by 0 bases and J by 5 bases, with 7 bases between the two germline ends. As DNA, the CDR3 is TGTGCCAGCAGTGAATACGGACAGACTGAAGCTTTCTTT. Translated: CASSEYGQTEAFF.

The gene calls are TRBV29-1 and TRBJ2-3; 7 nucleotides line up with TRBD1. V shed 4 bases, J shed 2 bases, and the junction held 12 bases outside the gene matches. The germline V gene has CDR1 SQVTM and CDR2 ANQGSEA. The CDR3 runs 16 residues. Here the CDR3 reads CSVAGQLNFVTDTQYF. The CDR3 coding sequence is TGCAGCGTTGCGGGACAGCTCAATTTCGTCACAGATACGCAGTATTTT.

The rearrangement links TRBV5-4 to TRBJ1-2, with D uncertain. Trimming pared 2 bases from V and 3 bases from J, leaving 14 bases between. In germline, CDR1 is SGHNT, CDR2 YYREEE (reference sequence). This CDR3 spans 15 amino acids. This CDR3 reads CASSFDERDHYGYTF. The CDR3 DNA reads as TGTGCCAGCAGCTTTGACGAGCGGGATCACTATGGCTACACCTTC.

With respect to this clone: One junction end disagrees with the germline gene, perhaps due to a read error. In the same sample, other DNA sequences code for this CDR3. The gene calls are TRBV6-5 and TRBJ2-7; maybe TRBD2 (6 bases). Germline assignment: CDR1 MNHEY and CDR2 SVGAGI. The CDR3 loop spans 15 amino acids. In nucleotides, the CDR3 is TGTGCCAGCAGTTACTCGGGGGGATCACCCTACGAACAGTACTTC. It is translated as CASSYSGGSPYEQYF.

This chain joins TRBV9 and TRBJ1-5; D perhaps matches TRBD1 (5 bases). Trimming took 4 bases from V and 3 from J, leaving 17 bases between them. The CDR3 spans 16 residues. The germline gives CDR1 SGDLS, CDR2 YYNGEE. In DNA form, the CDR3 reads TGTGCCAGCAGCCCCGGCGGGGCCACCATCAATCAGCCCCAGCATTTT. It specifies CASSPGGATINQPQHF.

In its sample, this clone was seen once. The chain carries TRBV12-5 and TRBJ2-7, with 8 bases lining up with TRBD1. The V and J ends lost 4 bases and 6 bases, in that order; junction bases with no gene match: 14. The CDR3 extends over 16 amino acids. Germline loops: CDR1 LGHNT, CDR2 FRNRAP. CDR3 DNA sequence: TGTGCTAGTGGTTCCTCAGGGACAGGATTAGGCTTCGAGCAGTACTTC. It yields the protein CASGSSGTGLGFEQYF. The variable domain in full, with the rest retrieved from reference TRBV12-5 and TRBJ2-7, is DARVTQTPRHKVTEMGQEVTMRCQPILGHNTVFWYRQTMMQGLELLAYFRNRAPLDDSGMPKDRFSAEMPDATLATLKIQPSEPRDSAVYFCASGSSGTGLGFEQYFGPGTRLTVT.

The chain combines TRBV7-9 with TRBJ2-7, with a weak D call TRBD2 (7 bases). This CDR3 contains 15 residues. CDR1 and CDR2 from the germline V gene are SEHNR and FQNEAQ (reference sequence). Trimming pared 4 bases from V and 3 bases from J, leaving 16 bases between. The CDR3 nucleotides are TGTGCCAGCAGCTCGCTGGGGGCGGGAGACTACGAGCAGTACTTC. The encoded protein is CASSSLGAGDYEQYF.

The DNA for the CDR3 is TGTGCCAGCAGCTTAGTAAGTACGGGGAATCGCAATCAGCCCCAGCATTTT. Its translation is CASSLVSTGNRNQPQHF. The chain carries TRBV7-8 and TRBJ1-5; no reliable D call. This CDR3 spans 17 amino acids. With 1 base removed from V and 2 bases from J, the gap between germline ends came to 15 bases. CDR1 is SGHVS and CDR2 is FQNEAQ in the germline V gene.

J is TRBJ2-3 and V is TRBV7-9, with 8 nucleotides matching TRBD2. Germline V lookup: CDR1 SEHNR, CDR2 FQNEAQ (reference sequence). J was trimmed by 6 bases and V by 5 bases; bases with no gene match: 22. The CDR3 contains 19 residues. CDR3 sequence (DNA): TGTGCCAGCAGCCCCTTCTTGGGGGCCCGGGCGGGAGGAAGGGATACGCAGTATTTT. Amino acids: CASSPFLGARAGGRDTQYF.

V usage is TRBV30 and J usage is TRBJ2-2; 7 bases line up with TRBD2. The CDR3 runs 15 residues. Per the germline V gene, CDR1 is GTSNPN and CDR2 is SVGIG (reference sequence). J gave up 3 bases and V 4 bases, and 8 bases lay outside the gene matches. DNA of the CDR3: TGTGCCTGGAAGGGCGCGGGAGTTGACACCGGGGAGCTGTTTTTT. It codes for CAWKGAGVDTGELFF.

V is TRBV5-6 and J is TRBJ2-7, with D tentatively TRBD2 (5 bases). Germline V gene sequence: CDR1 SGHDT, CDR2 YYEEEE. CDR3 length: 15 amino acids. Trimming shortened V by 0 bases and J by 2 bases, and 12 bases separated the two germline ends. In DNA form, the CDR3 reads TGTGCCAGCAGCTTGGCCTCCCTAGCCGCCTACGAGCAGTACTTC. It is translated as CASSLASLAAYEQYF. Full variable domain (outside the CDR3, taken from reference TRBV5-6 and TRBJ2-7): DAGVTQSPTHLIKTRGQQVTLRCSPKSGHDTVSWYQQALGQGPQFIFQYYEEEERQRGNFPDRFSGHQFPNYSSELNVNALLLGDSALYLCASSLASLAAYEQYFGPGTRLTVT.

This rearrangement joins TRBV6-4 to TRBJ1-2; D remains unclear. Germline values: CDR1 MRHNA, CDR2 SNTAGT. V lost 3 bases and J lost 7, with 15 bases in between. The CDR3 runs 14 residues. The CDR3 protein is CASSDTELSGGYTF. CDR3 sequence (DNA): TGTGCCAGCAGTGATACAGAGTTGAGTGGTGGCTACACCTTC.

The V gene is TRBV29-1, the J gene TRBJ2-7, with 12 positions matching TRBD2. Unmatched junction bases numbered 12, after V lost 6 bases and J lost 3 bases. Germline CDR1 is SQVTM and CDR2 is ANQGSEA. The CDR3 is 16 amino acids. The CDR3 region has the DNA TGCAGCGTGGCCCGGACTAGCGGGACCGATTTCTACGAGCAGTACTTC. It translates to CSVARTSGTDFYEQYF.

This clone was found once. The chain combines TRBV2 with TRBJ1-3, with TRBD1 identical over 7 bases. Germline values: CDR1 SNHLY, CDR2 FYNNEI. The J segment lost 0 bases and the V segment lost 3 bases, leaving 2 bases of the junction unmatched. The CDR3 is made up of 15 amino acids. The CDR3 nucleotides are TGTGCCAGCAGTGAGAGGGGGCCCTCTGGAAACACCATATATTTT. It yields the protein CASSERGPSGNTIYF. Together with reference TRBV2 and TRBJ1-3, the CDR3 gives the full variable domain: EPEVTQTPSHQVTQMGQEVILRCVPISNHLYFYWYRQILGQKVEFLVSFYNNEISEKSEIFDDQFSVERPDGSNFTLKIRSTKLEDSAMYFCASSERGPSGNTIYFGEGSWLTVV.

The chain links TRBV28 to TRBJ1-5; maybe TRBD1 (6 bases). With 9 bases removed from V and 4 bases from J, the gap between germline ends came to 10 bases. Germline CDR1 MDHEN, CDR2 SYDVKM. The CDR3 contains 12 residues. The CDR3: CASERGNQPQHF. CDR3 coding DNA: TGTGCCAGTGAGAGGGGGAATCAGCCCCAGCATTTT.

The count of this clone is one. V gene TRBV9 combines with J gene TRBJ2-1; D is perhaps TRBD2 (6 bases). This CDR3 comprises 17 residues. Germline CDR1 and CDR2: SGDLS and YYNGEE. Trimming cost V 4 bases and J 6 bases, with 23 bases left between them. The CDR3 protein is CASSPRKASARGNEQFF. The CDR3 nucleotides read TGTGCCAGCAGCCCGCGGAAGGCTAGCGCGAGGGGCAATGAGCAGTTCTTC.

A single count supports this clone. V is TRBV27 and J is TRBJ1-1; 7 nucleotides align to TRBD1. CDR1 is MNHEY, CDR2 SMNVEV, per germline (reference sequence). The CDR3 consists of 13 residues. With V trimmed by 6 bases and J by 4 bases, 5 bases remained unmatched. The CDR3 loop reads CASRLDRVTEAFF. The CDR3 DNA is TGTGCCAGCAGGTTAGACAGGGTCACTGAAGCTTTCTTT.

The chain uses TRBV29-1 and TRBJ1-2; 7 positions match TRBD1. The CDR3 contains 12 residues. V trimming: 6 bases; J trimming: 6 bases; junction bases outside the gene matches: 7. Germline V gives CDR1 SQVTM, CDR2 ANQGSEA. The CDR3 bases are TGCAGCGTGCTAGGACAGGAGCATGGCTACACCTTC. Amino acid sequence: CSVLGQEHGYTF.

The J gene is TRBJ2-7, the V gene TRBV6-1, with D perhaps matching TRBD1 (5 bases). Germline V gives CDR1 MNHNS, CDR2 SASEGT. The CDR3 is 14 residues long. The V gene lost 3 bases and the J gene lost 2 bases, with 11 bases spanning the gap. The CDR3, as DNA: TGTGCCAGCAGTGATAACAGGAGAACCTACGAGCAGTACTTC. It is translated as CASSDNRRTYEQYF.

The rearrangement joins TRBV14 to TRBJ2-4; the match to TRBD1 covers 10 bases. The V and J ends lost 0 bases and 9 bases, in that order; junction bases with no gene match: 14. This CDR3 comprises 18 residues. From germline, CDR1 is SGHDN and CDR2 FVKESK. The CDR3 spells CASSQEGGSGTGARIQYF. The CDR3 DNA sequence: TGTGCCAGCAGCCAAGAAGGTGGTTCCGGGACAGGGGCCCGCATTCAGTACTTC.

The genes are TRBV15 and TRBJ1-2, with D possibly matching TRBD1 (6 bases). Trimming took off 0 bases at V and 1 base at J, with 15 bases between the two ends. This CDR3 contains 17 residues. Germline V gene sequence: CDR1 LNHNV, CDR2 YYDKDF (reference sequence). The CDR3 is CATSRDGAGAGNYGYTF. The CDR3 nucleotides read TGTGCCACCAGCAGAGATGGGGCGGGGGCGGGTAACTATGGCTACACCTTC.

The V and J genes are TRBV15 and TRBJ1-5, with D uncertain. Looked up from germline, CDR1 is LNHNV and CDR2 is YYDKDF (reference sequence). This CDR3 spans 13 amino acids. V was shortened by 5 bases and J by 6 bases, with 11 bases between the two germline ends. The DNA for the CDR3 is TGTGCCACCAGCGAGGGCCCCGTTCAGCCCCAGCATTTT. It codes for CATSEGPVQPQHF.

This sequence joins TRBV19 and TRBJ1-1; no reliable D call. The V end lost 3 bases, the J end lost 6 bases, and 14 bases lay between the germline ends. Germline loops: CDR1 LNHDA, CDR2 SQIVND (reference sequence). The CDR3 is made up of 14 amino acids. CDR3 DNA sequence: TGTGCCAGTAGTATGGTCAGTAAAACATCTGAAGCTTTCTTT. Protein sequence: CASSMVSKTSEAFF.

The chain joins TRBV11-2 to TRBJ1-1; 9 bases agree with TRBD1. The junction had 4 bases not matched to a gene; V was cut back by 1 base and J by 4 bases. The germline V gene encodes CDR1 SGHAT and CDR2 FQNNGV. The CDR3 contains 15 residues. The CDR3 sequence is CASSLVGTGITEAFF. CDR3 DNA: TGTGCCAGCAGCTTAGTTGGGACAGGGATCACTGAAGCTTTCTTT.